The T cell receptor (beta chain) under discussion was sequenced for a study of cytomegalovirus exposure and HLA in healthy donors. General study points: The authors later found HLA-associated TCR beta chains more clonally expanded than equally common others.

With 60 Vbeta and 13 Jbeta primers, the PCR was carried out. Clones were read by immunoSEQ multiplex PCR, and TCRdb kept only the in-frame ones, dropping some. The profile shows some 100,000 clones, approximately 85% of them singletons. This CDR3 spans 12 amino acids. Germline V gene lookup returns CDR1 MNHNY and CDR2 SVGAGI (reference sequence). Trimming shortened V by 0 bases and J by 12 bases, and 9 bases separated the two germline ends. On this clone: The antigen remains unidentified.

Material for sequencing was PBMCs. J is TRBJ2-1 and V is TRBV6-6; the D gene is possibly TRBD1 (5 bases). This receptor was obtained from a man in his thirties or forties in good health and CMV-seronegative. The CDR3 is CASSYSKQGQFF. CDR3 DNA: TGTGCCAGCAGTTACTCGAAGCAGGGGCAGTTCTTC.